These T cell receptor beta chains were read from a single sample in a study of T-cell memory formation after mild COVID-19. TCRdb re-called the 5' RACE reads through MiXCR, storing one row per CDR3 protein. This sample yields roughly 480,000 distinct CDR3 sequences, of which 25% are seen a single time; approximately 12% belongs to the top ten. The source material was PBMCs or a T cell subset sorted from them (not recorded which). These receptors were obtained from an adult woman who had mild COVID-19 (a few samples of this study predate the infection). Cell type and time point are not known. Both conserved end residues are part of each CDR3. D genes are given only for firm matches. Clone size is shown for a subset of rows, as once, few, many or a class of expanded clone.

J gene: TRBJ2-5
D gene: NA
V gene: TRBV7-9
clone size: NA
CDR3 DNA: TGTGCCAGCAGCTTAGGATTTCTCCTAGCAGAACAAGAGACCCAGTACTTC
CDR3 protein: CASSLGFLLAEQETQYF

J gene: TRBJ1-4
D gene: TRBD1
V gene: TRBV18
clone size: NA
CDR3 DNA: TGTGCCAGCTCGCTCCAACCGGGACAGGAACATGAAAAACTGTTTTTT
CDR3 protein: CASSLQPGQEHEKLFF

J gene: TRBJ2-1
D gene: TRBD2
V gene: TRBV20-1
clone size: few
CDR3 DNA: TGCAGTGCTAGACTACCTTGGACTAGCGGGGAATTCTCCTACAATGAGCAGTTCTTC
CDR3 protein: CSARLPWTSGEFSYNEQFF

J gene: TRBJ2-1
D gene: NA
V gene: TRBV7-9
clone size: few
CDR3 DNA: TGTGCCAGCAGCTTAGACAGAAGAGAGCAGTTCTTC
CDR3 protein: CASSLDRREQFF

J gene: TRBJ1-3
D gene: NA
V gene: TRBV6-1
clone size: few
CDR3 DNA: TGTGCCAGCAGTGAAAGGGGGGGCTCTGGAAACACCATATATTTT
CDR3 protein: CASSERGGSGNTIYF

J gene: TRBJ2-1
D gene: NA
V gene: TRBV5-7
clone size: NA
CDR3 DNA: TGTGCCTGGTCGATACAGGGTGTTGGCAATGAGCAGTTCTTC
CDR3 protein: CAWSIQGVGNEQFF

J gene: TRBJ2-5
D gene: NA
V gene: TRBV12-3/TRBV12-4
clone size: few
CDR3 DNA: TGTGCCAGCACTATAACTGTGGGGATCCAAGAGACCCAGTACTTC
CDR3 protein: CASTITVGIQETQYF

J gene: TRBJ2-1
D gene: NA
V gene: TRBV6-2/TRBV6-3
clone size: once
CDR3 DNA: TGTGCCAGCAGTGGGGGGTCCCATGAGCAGTTCTTC
CDR3 protein: CASSGGSHEQFF

J gene: TRBJ1-1
D gene: NA
V gene: TRBV19
clone size: NA
CDR3 DNA: TGTGCCAGTAGTGCCCGAAACGACCGGAGTGAAGCTTTCTTT
CDR3 protein: CASSARNDRSEAFF

J gene: TRBJ2-3
D gene: TRBD1
V gene: TRBV24-1
clone size: NA
CDR3 DNA: TGTGCCACGTCCCAGACAGGGGCTAACACAGATACGCAGTATTTT
CDR3 protein: CATSQTGANTDTQYF

J gene: TRBJ2-2
D gene: NA
V gene: TRBV7-3
clone size: NA
CDR3 DNA: TGTGCCAGCAGCTTAATCGCCCGAGGTACCGGGGAGCTTTTTTTT
CDR3 protein: CASSLIARGTGELFF

J gene: TRBJ2-3
D gene: NA
V gene: TRBV24-1
clone size: NA
CDR3 DNA: TGTGCCACCAGTGAAGGGCGACCGGGACTGTTCACAGATACGCAGTATTTT
CDR3 protein: CATSEGRPGLFTDTQYF

J gene: TRBJ2-7
D gene: NA
V gene: TRBV5-1
clone size: few
CDR3 DNA: TGCGCCAGCAGTGCGCAGGGTTGGGAGCAGTACTTC
CDR3 protein: CASSAQGWEQYF

J gene: TRBJ2-7
D gene: NA
V gene: TRBV9
clone size: NA
CDR3 DNA: TGTGCCAGCAGCCCAAACTTGGGGTTGGCGGCCCGCGAGCAGTACTTC
CDR3 protein: CASSPNLGLAAREQYF

J gene: TRBJ2-5
D gene: NA
V gene: TRBV3-1
clone size: NA
CDR3 DNA: TGTGCCAGCAGCCAAGGTACAGCTCTTGGGGAGACCCAGTACTTC
CDR3 protein: CASSQGTALGETQYF

J gene: TRBJ2-3
D gene: TRBD2
V gene: TRBV12-3/TRBV12-4
clone size: NA
CDR3 DNA: TGTGCCAGCAACGGACTAGCGGGGAGAAAGATAGATACGCAGTATTTT
CDR3 protein: CASNGLAGRKIDTQYF

J gene: TRBJ2-1
D gene: NA
V gene: TRBV7-6
clone size: few
CDR3 DNA: TGTGCCAGCAGCTTAGGTCACGACCCCTCCTACAATGAGCAGTTCTTC
CDR3 protein: CASSLGHDPSYNEQFF

J gene: TRBJ2-6
D gene: TRBD1
V gene: TRBV5-1
clone size: NA
CDR3 DNA: TGCGCCAGCAGCTTGACTACCAGGGGGCGTGGGGCCAACGTCCTGACTTTC
CDR3 protein: CASSLTTRGRGANVLTF

J gene: TRBJ2-7
D gene: NA
V gene: TRBV12-3/TRBV12-4
clone size: NA
CDR3 DNA: TGTGCCAGCAGTTCCGGTCTCCGCTCCTACGAGCAGTACTTC
CDR3 protein: CASSSGLRSYEQYF

J gene: TRBJ2-7
D gene: NA
V gene: TRBV4-1
clone size: few
CDR3 DNA: TGCGCCAGCAGCCAAGATAGGAGGGAGCGTGCCTACGAGCAGTACTTC
CDR3 protein: CASSQDRRERAYEQYF

J gene: TRBJ2-5
D gene: TRBD1
V gene: TRBV9
clone size: few
CDR3 DNA: TGTGCCAGCAGCTCGGGACAGGCCCAGGAGACCCAGTACTTC
CDR3 protein: CASSSGQAQETQYF

J gene: TRBJ2-7
D gene: NA
V gene: TRBV9
clone size: few
CDR3 DNA: TGTGCCAGCAGCGTGAACCGCCGGGACCCGTCCTACGAGCAGTACTTC
CDR3 protein: CASSVNRRDPSYEQYF

J gene: TRBJ2-2
D gene: TRBD2
V gene: TRBV15
clone size: NA
CDR3 DNA: TGTGCCACCAGCCGGCTCGTCGTGCGGGGGGGCTTCCCCGGGGAGCTGTTTTTT
CDR3 protein: CATSRLVVRGGFPGELFF

J gene: TRBJ2-1
D gene: TRBD1
V gene: TRBV24-1
clone size: NA
CDR3 DNA: TGTGCCACCAGTGATTTGGGGGACAGGGGCGGCAATGAGCAGTTCTTC
CDR3 protein: CATSDLGDRGGNEQFF

J gene: TRBJ2-1
D gene: TRBD2
V gene: TRBV4-1
clone size: NA
CDR3 DNA: TGCGCCAGCAGCCAAGCGGGACTAGCGACCTACAATGAGCAGTTCTTC
CDR3 protein: CASSQAGLATYNEQFF

J gene: TRBJ2-1
D gene: NA
V gene: TRBV6-4
clone size: NA
CDR3 DNA: TGTGCCAGCAGCCCATCCGACAGTTCCAATGAGCAGTTCTTC
CDR3 protein: CASSPSDSSNEQFF

J gene: TRBJ2-3
D gene: NA
V gene: TRBV5-4
clone size: NA
CDR3 DNA: TGTGCCAGCAGCTTGGACGGGAGAACGCAGTATTTT
CDR3 protein: CASSLDGRTQYF

J gene: TRBJ2-5
D gene: NA
V gene: TRBV10-3
clone size: NA
CDR3 DNA: TGTGCCATCCTGGGGGACCAAGAGACCCAGTACTTC
CDR3 protein: CAILGDQETQYF

J gene: TRBJ2-7
D gene: NA
V gene: TRBV5-1
clone size: NA
CDR3 DNA: TGCGCCAGCAGCTTGGATGGTGGGAGATTCTCCTACGAGCAGTACTTC
CDR3 protein: CASSLDGGRFSYEQYF

J gene: TRBJ2-1
D gene: NA
V gene: TRBV7-3
clone size: few
CDR3 DNA: TGTGCCAGCAGCTTAACGTTTGCTCGGAGCTCCTACAATGAGCAGTTCTTC
CDR3 protein: CASSLTFARSSYNEQFF

J gene: TRBJ1-2
D gene: NA
V gene: TRBV5-5
clone size: NA
CDR3 DNA: TGTGCCAGCACCCTGGGCAGTAACTATGGCTACACCTTC
CDR3 protein: CASTLGSNYGYTF

J gene: TRBJ1-1
D gene: NA
V gene: TRBV5-1
clone size: NA
CDR3 DNA: TGCGCCAGCAGCTTTGGAAGGATTGGGTACAGTCTGAACACTGAAGCTTTCTTT
CDR3 protein: CASSFGRIGYSLNTEAFF

J gene: TRBJ2-1
D gene: TRBD1
V gene: TRBV7-8
clone size: NA
CDR3 DNA: TGTGCCAGCAGCTTAATGGGACAGGGGGACAAGCAGTTCTTC
CDR3 protein: CASSLMGQGDKQFF

J gene: TRBJ2-3
D gene: NA
V gene: TRBV6-2/TRBV6-3
clone size: NA
CDR3 DNA: TGTGCCAGCAGTTACTCGACTACCGGCGGGTCCTGGGTTGCAGATACGCAGTATTTT
CDR3 protein: CASSYSTTGGSWVADTQYF

J gene: TRBJ2-3
D gene: TRBD2
V gene: TRBV24-1
clone size: many
CDR3 DNA: TGTGCCACCAGTGATCCGATGACTAGCGGGAGATCAGATACGCAGTATTTT
CDR3 protein: CATSDPMTSGRSDTQYF

J gene: TRBJ2-5
D gene: NA
V gene: TRBV4-1
clone size: few
CDR3 DNA: TGCGCCAGCAGCCTCGGTAGGGGGGGCGGGCAAGAGACCCAGTACTTC
CDR3 protein: CASSLGRGGGQETQYF

J gene: TRBJ2-1
D gene: NA
V gene: TRBV4-3
clone size: few
CDR3 DNA: TGCGCCAGCAGCCAAGAAACTAGTTTGCTCAATGAGCAGTTCTTC
CDR3 protein: CASSQETSLLNEQFF

J gene: TRBJ2-1
D gene: NA
V gene: TRBV9
clone size: many
CDR3 DNA: TGTGCCAGCAGCGTAGTATCGGGGGATTACAATGAGCAGTTCTTC
CDR3 protein: CASSVVSGDYNEQFF

J gene: TRBJ1-1
D gene: NA
V gene: TRBV5-1
clone size: few
CDR3 DNA: TGCGCCAGCAGCTTGGAGCCGAACACTGAAGCTTTCTTT
CDR3 protein: CASSLEPNTEAFF

J gene: TRBJ2-3
D gene: TRBD2
V gene: TRBV10-3
clone size: NA
CDR3 DNA: TGTGCCATCAGTGATGAGAATAGCGGGGGGCTGGATACGCAGTATTTT
CDR3 protein: CAISDENSGGLDTQYF

J gene: TRBJ1-6
D gene: NA
V gene: TRBV29-1
clone size: NA
CDR3 DNA: TGCAGCTCGGGCAGATCCAGGGGTCCACCCCTCCACTTT
CDR3 protein: CSSGRSRGPPLHF